This T cell receptor (beta chain) was obtained from a study of OX40 agonist ivuxolimab in advanced cancers. This CDR3 has 14 residues. The V segment lost 6 bases and the J segment 3 bases; nucleotides outside the gene matches: 1. CDR1 and CDR2 (germline): SNHLY, FYNNEI. On cycle 4 day 1 and cycle 7 day 1, as well as at baseline, blood was sampled. The data were produced by immunoSEQ multiplex PCR, yet TCRdb's version contains in-frame clones alone and is incomplete. The repertoire holds approximately 40,000 clones, 88% seen once, with about 14% in the top ten. The genes are TRBV2 and TRBJ2-1, with 11 positions matching TRBD2. The sample consisted of CD4+ or CD8+ T cells sorted from blood, taken in a trial of the OX40 agonist ivuxolimab. This TCR derives from an adult with an advanced solid tumor such as melanoma, head and neck, liver or kidney cancer. The CDR3 DNA is TGTGCCAGCAGGGGACTAGCGGTCTACAATGAGCAGTTCTTC. Amino acid sequence: CASRGLAVYNEQFF.